This T cell receptor (beta chain) appears in the sequencing data of a study of T cells in Graves' hyperthyroidism and ophthalmopathy. Amplification of TCR beta CDR3 regions was performed using RNA transcripts as template. In the first-round RT-PCR of the TCR CDR3, the HTBI primer set was used. In TCRdb, the multiplex PCR reads were re-called with MiXCR into one record per CDR3 protein. The sample contains some 180,000 distinct CDR3 sequences, roughly 17% of which appear only once. This clonotype came up many times. CDR1 and CDR2 (germline): LNHNV, YYDKDF (reference sequence). The CDR3 has 14 amino acids. Trimming took 3 bases from V and 2 from J, leaving 9 bases between them. The study defined stable Graves' hyperthyroidism as no ophthalmopathy progression within 18 months.

The J gene is TRBJ2-3, the V gene TRBV15, with no clear D. Material for sequencing was blood. The TCR sequence derives from a woman aged 45-59 years with Graves' hyperthyroidism. In DNA form, the CDR3 reads TGTGCCACCAGCAGCAGGACCCACACAGATACGCAGTATTTT. Its translation: CATSSRTHTDTQYF.